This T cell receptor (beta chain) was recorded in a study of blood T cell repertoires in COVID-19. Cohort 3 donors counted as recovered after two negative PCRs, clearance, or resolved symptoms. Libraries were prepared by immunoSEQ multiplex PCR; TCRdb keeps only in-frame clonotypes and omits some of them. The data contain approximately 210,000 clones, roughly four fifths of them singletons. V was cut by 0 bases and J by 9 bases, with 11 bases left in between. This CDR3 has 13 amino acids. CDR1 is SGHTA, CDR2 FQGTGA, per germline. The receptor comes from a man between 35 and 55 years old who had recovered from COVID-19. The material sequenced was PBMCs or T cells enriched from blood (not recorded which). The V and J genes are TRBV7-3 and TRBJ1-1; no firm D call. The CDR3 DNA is TGTGCCAGCAGCTTAACGTCGGAGCAGCAAGCTTTCTTT. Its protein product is CASSLTSEQQAFF.